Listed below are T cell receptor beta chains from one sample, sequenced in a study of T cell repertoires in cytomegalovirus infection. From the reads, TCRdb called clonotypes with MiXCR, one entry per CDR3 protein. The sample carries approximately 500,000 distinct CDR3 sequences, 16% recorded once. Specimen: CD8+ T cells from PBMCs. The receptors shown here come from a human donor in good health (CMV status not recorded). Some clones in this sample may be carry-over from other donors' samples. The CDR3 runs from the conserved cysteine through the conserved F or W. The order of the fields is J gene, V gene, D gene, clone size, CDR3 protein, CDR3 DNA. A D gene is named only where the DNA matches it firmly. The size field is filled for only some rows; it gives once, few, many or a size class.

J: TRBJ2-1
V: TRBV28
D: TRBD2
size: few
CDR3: CASRNDGTRFYNEQFF
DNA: TGTGCCAGCCGAAATGACGGGACTAGATTCTACAATGAGCAGTTCTTC

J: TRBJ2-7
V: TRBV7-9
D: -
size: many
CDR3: CASSLDQGKEAYEQYF
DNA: TGTGCCAGCAGCTTAGATCAGGGAAAGGAGGCCTACGAGCAGTACTTC

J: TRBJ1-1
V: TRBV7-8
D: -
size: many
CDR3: CASSLPLNTEAFF
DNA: TGTGCCAGCAGCTTACCGCTCAACACTGAAGCTTTCTTT

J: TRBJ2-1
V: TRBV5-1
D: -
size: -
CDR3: CASSPSLSSYNEQFF
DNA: TGCGCCAGCAGCCCGTCCCTAAGCTCCTACAATGAGCAGTTCTTC

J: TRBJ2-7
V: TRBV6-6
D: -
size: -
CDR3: CASSTFRNRSSYEQYF
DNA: TGTGCCAGCAGTACATTCAGAAACCGGAGCTCCTACGAGCAGTACTTC

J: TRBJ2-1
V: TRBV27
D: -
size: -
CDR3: CASSLMEDRRYNEQFF
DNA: TGTGCCAGCAGTTTAATGGAGGACAGAAGATACAATGAGCAGTTCTTC

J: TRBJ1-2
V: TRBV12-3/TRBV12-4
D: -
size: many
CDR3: CASSLGSRSVYGYTF
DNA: TGTGCCAGCAGTTTGGGTTCCAGGTCTGTCTATGGCTACACCTTC

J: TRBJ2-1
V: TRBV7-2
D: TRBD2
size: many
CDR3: CASSQTSGTYNEQFF
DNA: TGTGCCAGCAGCCAGACTAGCGGTACCTACAATGAGCAGTTCTTC

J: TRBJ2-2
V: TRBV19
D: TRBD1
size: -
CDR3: CASSTGQGLTTGELFF
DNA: TGTGCCAGTAGTACAGGACAGGGGCTTACCACCGGGGAGCTGTTTTTT

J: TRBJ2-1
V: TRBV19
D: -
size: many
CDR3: CATRDPRGPSLTEQFF
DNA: TGTGCCACCAGGGATCCCCGGGGCCCTTCCCTGACTGAGCAGTTCTTC

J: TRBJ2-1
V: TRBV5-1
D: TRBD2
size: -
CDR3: CASSLDTLAGAMEQFF
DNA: TGCGCCAGCAGCCTCGATACACTAGCGGGGGCCATGGAGCAGTTCTTC

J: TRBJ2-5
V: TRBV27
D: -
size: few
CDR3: CASSMLDGTQYF
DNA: TGTGCCAGCAGTATGCTCGATGGGACCCAGTACTTC

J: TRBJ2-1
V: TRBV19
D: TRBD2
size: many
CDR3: CASALAGEYNEQFF
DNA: TGTGCCAGTGCTCTAGCGGGGGAATACAATGAGCAGTTCTTC

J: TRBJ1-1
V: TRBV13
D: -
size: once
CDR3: CASSFHFSNTEAFF
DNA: TGTGCCAGCAGCTTTCATTTCTCAAACACTGAAGCTTTCTTT

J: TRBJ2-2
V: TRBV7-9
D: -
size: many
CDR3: CASSLEGAGDGTGELFF
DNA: TGTGCCAGCAGCTTGGAGGGGGCAGGGGACGGCACCGGGGAGCTGTTTTTT

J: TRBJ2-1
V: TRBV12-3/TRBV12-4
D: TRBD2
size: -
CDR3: CASSPSSPLAGVGGEQFF
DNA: TGTGCCAGCAGCCCCTCTTCGCCTCTAGCGGGGGTAGGTGGGGAGCAGTTCTTC